This entry features one T cell receptor beta chain sequence. This sample is part of a study of cytomegalovirus exposure and HLA in healthy donors. Trimming removed 6 bases from V and 5 bases from J; junction bases left unmatched: 10. Germline CDR1 reads SNHLY; CDR2 reads FYNNEI. The length of the CDR3 is 15 residues. PCR involved 60 Vbeta and 13 Jbeta primers. The assay was immunoSEQ multiplex PCR, and TCRdb's table has in-frame clones only and misses some. This table has roughly 150,000 clones, 60% to 80% appearing once. The sequenced sample was PBMCs. The chain combines TRBV2 with TRBJ2-1, with 7 bases lining up with TRBD1. The source of this sequence is a male donor in good health and CMV-seronegative. CDR3 protein: CASSRVGTVNNEQFF. CDR3 DNA sequence: TGTGCCAGCAGCCGGGTCGGGACAGTAAACAATGAGCAGTTCTTC.